The 18 T cell receptor beta chains below all came from one sample that was sequenced in a study of blood T cell repertoires in COVID-19. Data came from immunoSEQ multiplex PCR; TCRdb stores just in-frame clones and leaves some out. The sample has roughly 290,000 clones; around 81% are singletons. The material sequenced was peripheral blood. Source of these receptors: a woman between 50 and 59 years old with active or convalescent COVID-19.

The V gene is TRBV12-5, the J gene TRBJ1-2, with a tentative D call TRBD1 (6 bases). V gave up 0 bases and J gave up 7 bases, with 15 bases separating them. This CDR3 contains 15 residues. Germline-derived CDR1 and CDR2 are LGHNT and FRNRAP. The DNA of the CDR3 is TGTGCTAGTGGTTTGGTACAAGGCAGGGGCCCTGGCTACACCTTC. It translates to CASGLVQGRGPGYTF.

This chain uses TRBV7-6 with TRBJ1-1; a possible D gene is TRBD1 (6 bases). Trimming shortened V by 5 bases and J by 13 bases, and 17 bases separated the two germline ends. Germline V CDR1 and CDR2: SGHVS, FNYEAQ. This CDR3 has 12 amino acids. For the CDR3, the DNA is TGTGCCAGCAGCACAGCGGACAGAATCCTTTTCTTT. This encodes CASSTADRILFF.

The chain recombines TRBV29-1 with TRBJ2-3, with TRBD1 matching over 7 bases. The CDR3 totals 15 residues. J was trimmed by 3 bases and V by 5 bases; bases with no gene match: 11. Germline CDR1 SQVTM, CDR2 ANQGSEA. CDR3 sequence reads: CSVNPGQIRTDTQYF. The DNA of the CDR3 is TGCAGCGTTAATCCGGGACAGATACGGACAGATACGCAGTATTTT.

This chain connects TRBV7-9 to TRBJ2-2, with D tentatively TRBD2 (6 bases). Trimming took 5 bases from V and 5 from J, leaving 15 bases between them. The CDR3 is 15 residues long. From germline, CDR1 is SEHNR and CDR2 FQNEAQ (reference sequence). In nucleotides, the CDR3 is TGTGCCAGCAGCACGACTAGACGTGTGACCGGGGAGCTGTTTTTT. The encoded protein is CASSTTRRVTGELFF. The whole variable domain, remainder taken from reference TRBV7-9 and TRBJ2-2, is DTGVSQNPRHKITKRGQNVTFRCDPISEHNRLYWYRQTLGQGPEFLTYFQNEAQLEKSRLLSDRFSAERPKGSFSTLEIQRTEQGDSAMYLCASSTTRRVTGELFFGEGSRLTVL.

CDR3 nucleotides: TGTGCCAGCAGCCCACCGAGGGCCTACGAGCAGTACTTC. This sequence encodes CASSPPRAYEQYF. V and J are TRBV7-9 and TRBJ2-7; D is perhaps TRBD2 (5 bases). Germline assignment: CDR1 SEHNR and CDR2 FQNEAQ (reference sequence). This CDR3 is built from 13 residues. Between the trimmed V and J ends, which lost 5 bases and 2 bases, there was a span of 10 bases.

This sequence joins TRBV2 and TRBJ1-2, with 9 bases identical to TRBD1. The CDR3 contains 13 residues. CDR1 SNHLY and CDR2 FYNNEI come from the germline V gene. Trimming cost V 4 bases and J 5 bases; bases outside gene matches: 2. The DNA of the CDR3 is TGTGCCAGCAGTGCCGGGACAGGGTATGGCTACACCTTC. It translates to CASSAGTGYGYTF.

V usage is TRBV28 and J usage is TRBJ2-3; 14 nucleotides match TRBD2. V trimming: 6 bases; J trimming: 5 bases; junction bases outside the gene matches: 10. Germline CDR1 reads MDHEN; CDR2 reads SYDVKM. The CDR3 is made up of 17 amino acids. CDR3 nucleotide sequence: TGTGCCAGCAGGGAGTTTTTGGGACTAGCGGGAGTAGATACGCAGTATTTT. Protein product: CASREFLGLAGVDTQYF.

The genes are TRBV15 and TRBJ1-1; TRBD1 aligns across 10 bases. V lost 6 bases and J lost 4; bases outside the gene matches: 5. CDR3 size: 14 residues. Germline V gives CDR1 LNHNV, CDR2 YYDKDF (reference sequence). Written as DNA, the CDR3 is TGTGCCACCAGGGGACAGGGGCGAGCCACTGAAGCTTTCTTT. It is translated as CATRGQGRATEAFF.

In regard to this clone: A junction end diverges from the germline sequence, so it may reflect a read error. This sequence joins TRBV24-1 and TRBJ2-3; 7 bases match TRBD2. The germline CDR1 and CDR2 sequences are KGHDR and SFDVKD. CDR3 length equals 17 residues. CDR3 bases: TGTGCCACCAGTGATTTGGGGGCGGGGGTAAGCAGAGATACGCAGTATTTT. Translation gives CATSDLGAGVSRDTQYF.

The chain is built from TRBV2 and TRBJ2-5; 7 positions match TRBD2. J gave up 5 bases and V 5 bases, and 8 bases lay outside the gene matches. This CDR3 comprises 14 residues. Germline lookup yields CDR1 SNHLY and CDR2 FYNNEI. The CDR3 DNA is TGTGCCAGCAGTATGGCGGGAGTGGGCGAGACCCAGTACTTC. It codes for CASSMAGVGETQYF.

The CDR3 DNA is TGTGCCAGCGCGGGGGACTTACGCTCCTACGAGCAGTACTTC. Its translation is CASAGDLRSYEQYF. This chain links TRBV6-5 with TRBJ2-7; 7 nucleotides line up with TRBD2. The CDR3 spans 14 residues. CDR1 is MNHEY, CDR2 SVGAGI, per germline. The V and J ends lost 8 bases and 0 bases, in that order; junction bases with no gene match: 7.

The V and J genes are TRBV30 and TRBJ1-6, with 7 bases aligning to TRBD1. The CDR3 sequence is 15 residues long. V lost 4 bases to trimming and J lost 7 bases; unmatched junction nucleotides: 10. The germline CDR1 and CDR2 sequences are GTSNPN and SVGIG (reference sequence). The CDR3, as DNA: TGTGCCTGGATTTCCGGCGGGACAGTGAATTCACCCCTCCACTTT. Translating gives CAWISGGTVNSPLHF. Full variable domain (outside the CDR3, taken from reference TRBV30 and TRBJ1-6): SQTIHQWPATLVQPVGSPLSLECTVEGTSNPNLYWYRQAAGRGLQLLFYSVGIGQISSEVPQNLSASRPQDRQFILSSKKLLLSDSGFYLCAWISGGTVNSPLHFGNGTRLTVT.

The V and J genes are TRBV10-3 and TRBJ2-5; 8 bases fit TRBD1. This CDR3 is built from 14 residues. CDR1 is ENHRY, CDR2 SYGVKD, per germline. With V trimmed by 10 bases and J by 0 bases, 7 bases remained unmatched. This CDR3 reads CATRQGSYQETQYF. In nucleotides, the CDR3 is TGTGCCACAAGACAGGGGAGCTACCAAGAGACCCAGTACTTC.

CDR3 in DNA: TGTGCCAGCAGCCCCGACAGGGTTGAAGAAAAACTGTTTTTT. The encoded protein is CASSPDRVEEKLFF. The rearrangement links TRBV5-6 to TRBJ1-4, with 7 bases matching TRBD1. The CDR3 totals 14 residues. Germline V CDR1 and CDR2: SGHDT, YYEEEE. The junction had 8 bases not matched to a gene; V was cut back by 4 bases and J by 8 bases.

The chain couples TRBV11-2 to TRBJ2-5; 7 bases are shared with TRBD2. Germline CDR1 is SGHAT and CDR2 is FQNNGV. The CDR3 is made up of 15 amino acids. The V gene end was trimmed by 5 bases and the J gene end by 2 bases; junction bases not matched to a gene: 8. Here the CDR3 reads CASSRRLAAQETQYF. CDR3 sequence (DNA): TGTGCCAGCAGCCGAAGACTAGCAGCACAAGAGACCCAGTACTTC.

With respect to this clone: At one end, the junction sequence differs from germline, possibly due to a read error. The V gene is TRBV7-2, the J gene TRBJ2-1; TRBD2 agrees at 7 bases. Germline CDR1 reads SGHTA; CDR2 reads FQGNSA. The CDR3 runs 15 residues. CDR3 in DNA: TGTGCCAGCAGCCTGGCTAGCAGGGACTACAACGAGCAGTTCTTC. Encoded protein: CASSLASRDYNEQFF.

V gene TRBV19 combines with J gene TRBJ1-5, with a weak D call TRBD1 (6 bases). V lost 3 bases to trimming and J lost 5 bases, with 11 bases between them. The CDR3 contains 14 residues. Germline-derived CDR1 and CDR2 are LNHDA and SQIVND (reference sequence). The CDR3 reads CASSIRDTDQPQHF. As DNA, the CDR3 is TGTGCCAGTAGTATCCGGGACACCGATCAGCCCCAGCATTTT. The variable domain in full, with the rest retrieved from reference TRBV19 and TRBJ1-5, is DGGITQSPKYLFRKEGQNVTLSCEQNLNHDAMYWYRQDPGQGLRLIYYSQIVNDFQKGDIAEGYSVSREKKESFPLTVTSAQKNPTAFYLCASSIRDTDQPQHFGDGTRLSIL.

The chain combines TRBV7-6 with TRBJ2-1, with 11 bases matching TRBD2. V was pared by 5 bases and J by 5 bases, with 8 bases of the junction left unmatched. The CDR3 is made up of 16 amino acids. The germline V gene has CDR1 SGHVS and CDR2 FNYEAQ. Here the CDR3 reads CASSILAGEPHNEQFF. The CDR3 bases are TGTGCCAGCAGCATACTAGCGGGAGAGCCCCACAATGAGCAGTTCTTC.